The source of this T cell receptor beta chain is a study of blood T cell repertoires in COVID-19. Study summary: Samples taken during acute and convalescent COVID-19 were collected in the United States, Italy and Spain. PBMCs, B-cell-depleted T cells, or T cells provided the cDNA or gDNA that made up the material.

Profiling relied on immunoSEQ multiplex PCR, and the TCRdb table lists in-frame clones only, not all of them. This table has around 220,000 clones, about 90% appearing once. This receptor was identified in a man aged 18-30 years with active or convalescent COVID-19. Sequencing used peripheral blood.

The CDR3 sequence is CASSITSGSSDTQYF. For the CDR3, the DNA is TGTGCCAGTAGTATAACTAGCGGGAGTTCAGATACGCAGTATTTT. The J gene is TRBJ2-3, the V gene TRBV19; 11 bases align to TRBD2. This CDR3 comprises 15 residues. Unmatched junction bases numbered 2, after V lost 2 bases and J lost 4 bases. Germline lookup yields CDR1 LNHDA and CDR2 SQIVND (reference sequence).